The rows below give T cell receptor beta chains drawn from one sample of a study of persistence of HIV-infected CD4 T cells. For these TCRs, the target antigens are not known. Only in-frame clones appear in the TCRdb table, and some are missing; sequencing was by immunoSEQ multiplex PCR. The sample records roughly 41,000 clones, roughly 87% being singletons. This specimen consisted of CD4+ T cells sorted from PBMCs after approximately 19-hour stimulation, obtained from a patient who received antiretroviral therapy. Every receptor here comes from an adult man with HIV who was CMV-seropositive. The CDR3 runs from the conserved cysteine through the conserved F or W. Each record gives: clone size, J gene, D gene, V gene, CDR3 protein, CDR3 DNA. The D gene is left open where the match is weak. Some rows mark clone size as missing; the rest say once, few, many or name a class of expanded clone.

>.|TRBJ2-7|TRBD1|TRBV5-1
CASSQPSGTVNYEQYF
TGCGCCAGCAGCCAACCTTCCGGGACAGTAAACTACGAGCAGTACTTC
>.|TRBJ2-5|.|TRBV5-1
CASSIDGTDQETQYF
TGCGCCAGCAGCATCGATGGGACGGACCAAGAGACCCAGTACTTC
>once|TRBJ1-2|.|TRBV30
CARTTAANYGYTF
TGTGCCCGGACCACAGCAGCTAACTATGGCTACACCTTC
>.|TRBJ1-4|.|TRBV6-5
CASSYSGRASNEKLFF
TGTGCCAGCAGTTACTCGGGCAGGGCTTCTAATGAAAAACTGTTTTTT
>.|TRBJ2-3|.|TRBV27
CASSSLLRGDTQYF
TGTGCCAGCAGTTCCCTTCTCAGGGGAGATACGCAGTATTTT
>few|TRBJ1-1|.|TRBV6-5
CASSFSSGAAEAFF
TGTGCCAGCAGTTTCTCATCAGGGGCGGCTGAAGCTTTCTTT
>.|TRBJ1-4|.|TRBV6-1
CASSDQATNEKLFF
TGTGCCAGCAGTGATCAGGCAACTAATGAAAAACTGTTTTTT
>.|TRBJ1-5|.|TRBV5-1
CASSLDGGSNQPQHF
TGCGCCAGCAGCTTGGATGGGGGCTCCAATCAGCCCCAGCATTTT
>.|TRBJ2-3|.|TRBV28
CASSLSRGLDTQYF
TGTGCCAGCAGTTTAAGTCGTGGTCTCGATACGCAGTATTTT
>few|TRBJ1-1|TRBD1|TRBV3-1/TRBV3-2
CASSPYRGEAFF
TGTGCCAGCAGCCCGTACAGGGGGGAAGCTTTCTTT
>.|TRBJ2-2|TRBD1|TRBV19
CASSLFSGQGAPNTGELFF
TGTGCCAGTAGTCTCTTTTCGGGACAGGGGGCGCCGAACACCGGGGAGCTGTTTTTT
>once|TRBJ2-7|TRBD2|TRBV6-6
CASSYGVAGDEQYF
TGTGCCAGCAGTTACGGGGTAGCGGGGGACGAGCAGTACTTC
>.|TRBJ2-6|TRBD1|TRBV7-9
CASSVGQGSSGANVLTF
TGTGCCAGCAGCGTCGGACAGGGGAGCTCTGGGGCCAACGTCCTGACTTTC
>.|TRBJ2-1|TRBD2|TRBV5-1
CASSPRGLAGLWSYNEQFF
TGCGCCAGCAGCCCTCGGGGACTAGCGGGCTTGTGGTCCTACAATGAGCAGTTCTTC
>.|TRBJ1-2|.|TRBV4-1
CASSQVGSLRLGYTF
TGCGCCAGCAGCCAAGTCGGGTCCCTTCGGCTTGGCTACACCTTC
>.|TRBJ2-6|.|TRBV28
CASSFLGTGANVLTF
TGTGCCAGCAGTTTCCTGGGGACTGGGGCCAACGTCCTGACTTTC
>.|TRBJ2-5|.|TRBV15
CATSRGQSQETQYF
TGTGCCACCAGCAGAGGACAGAGCCAAGAGACCCAGTACTTC
>few|TRBJ2-2|.|TRBV27
CASSPRGAPGELFF
TGTGCCAGCAGTCCTCGAGGGGCGCCCGGGGAGCTGTTTTTT
>.|TRBJ1-1|.|TRBV6-4
CASSDQVNTEAFF
TGTGCCAGCAGTGACCAGGTGAACACTGAAGCTTTCTTT
>.|TRBJ2-7|.|TRBV4-1
CASSQDVGPPSYF
TGCGCCAGCAGCCAAGATGTAGGGCCCCCATCATACTTC
>few|TRBJ1-5|.|TRBV4-1
CASSPTGRTGNQPQHF
TGCGCCAGCAGTCCTACCGGGCGGACCGGGAATCAGCCCCAGCATTTT
>.|TRBJ2-2|.|TRBV2
CASSELGLDTGELFF
TGTGCCAGCAGTGAATTGGGACTTGACACCGGGGAGCTGTTTTTT
>.|TRBJ2-5|TRBD2|TRBV4-1
CASSQESPGLAELRTQYF
TGCGCCAGCAGCCAAGAATCTCCGGGACTAGCGGAGCTGCGAACCCAGTACTTC